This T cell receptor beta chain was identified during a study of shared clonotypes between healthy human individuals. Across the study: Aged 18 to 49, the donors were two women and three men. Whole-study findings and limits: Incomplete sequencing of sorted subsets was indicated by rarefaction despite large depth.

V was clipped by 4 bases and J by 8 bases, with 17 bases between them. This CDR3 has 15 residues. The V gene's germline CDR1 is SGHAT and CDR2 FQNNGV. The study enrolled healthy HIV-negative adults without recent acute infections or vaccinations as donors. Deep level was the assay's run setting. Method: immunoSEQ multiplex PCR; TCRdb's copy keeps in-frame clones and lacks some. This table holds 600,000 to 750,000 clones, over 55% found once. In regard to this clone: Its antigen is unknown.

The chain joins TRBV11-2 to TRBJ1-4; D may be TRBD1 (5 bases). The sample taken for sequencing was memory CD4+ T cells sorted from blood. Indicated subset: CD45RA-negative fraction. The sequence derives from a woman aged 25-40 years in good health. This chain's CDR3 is CASSYRQREGEKLFF. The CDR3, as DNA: TGTGCCAGCAGCTATAGACAGCGCGAGGGGGAAAAACTGTTTTTT.